This TCR beta chain was captured in a study of blood T cell repertoires in COVID-19. At the level of the study: The samples span acute and convalescent COVID-19 from the United States, Italy and Spain.

V gave up 2 bases and J gave up 5 bases, with 12 bases separating them. This CDR3 spans 14 amino acids. CDR1 LNHDA and CDR2 SQIVND come from the germline V gene (reference sequence). Per the study methods: Estimates of nucleated cell counts were drawn from the amplification of reference gene primers. Repertoires were generated with immunoSEQ multiplex PCR, while TCRdb's copy carries only in-frame clones and drops some. The DNA was the basis for D and trimming; V, J and clone size are from that table. The sample has about 480,000 clones, approximately 88% seen once. This TCR derives from a woman between 50 and 59 years old with COVID-19, enrolled during active disease. Material: peripheral blood. The V and J genes are TRBV19 and TRBJ1-1; tentatively, D is TRBD1 (5 bases). The CDR3: CASSIRARDTEAFF. For the CDR3, the DNA is TGTGCCAGTAGTATAAGGGCCAGGGATACTGAAGCTTTCTTT.